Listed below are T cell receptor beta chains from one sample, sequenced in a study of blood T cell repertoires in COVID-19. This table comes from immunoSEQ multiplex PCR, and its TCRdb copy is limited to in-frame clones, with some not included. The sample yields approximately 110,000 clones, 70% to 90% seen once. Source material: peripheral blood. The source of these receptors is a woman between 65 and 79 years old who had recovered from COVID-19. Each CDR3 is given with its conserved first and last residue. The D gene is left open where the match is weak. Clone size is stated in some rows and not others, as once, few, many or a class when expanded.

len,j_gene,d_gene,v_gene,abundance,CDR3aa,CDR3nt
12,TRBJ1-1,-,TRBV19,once,CASSPPRAEAFF,TGTGCCAGTAGTCCCCCGAGGGCTGAAGCTTTCTTT
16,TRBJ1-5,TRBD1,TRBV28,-,CASSLRQGYGNQPQHF,TGTGCCAGCAGTTTACGACAGGGGTATGGCAATCAGCCCCAGCATTTT
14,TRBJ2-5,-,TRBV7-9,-,CASSFYGTQETQYF,TGTGCCAGCAGCTTTTACGGGACACAAGAGACCCAGTACTTC
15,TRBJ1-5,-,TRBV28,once,CASSLNGGGNQPQHF,TGTGCCAGCAGTTTAAACGGGGGAGGCAATCAGCCCCAGCATTTT
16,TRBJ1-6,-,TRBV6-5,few,CASSYSTSSYNSPLHF,TGTGCCAGCAGTTACTCGACTAGCTCCTATAATTCACCCCTCCACTTT
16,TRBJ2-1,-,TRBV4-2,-,CASSQASGSLYNEQFF,TGTGCCAGCAGCCAAGCGAGCGGGTCCCTCTACAATGAGCAGTTCTTC
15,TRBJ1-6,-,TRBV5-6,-,CASSLRAGFDSPLHF,TGTGCCAGCAGCTTGAGGGCGGGGTTTGATTCACCCCTCCACTTT
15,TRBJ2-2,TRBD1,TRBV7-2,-,CASSLGQGDTGELFF,TGTGCCAGCAGCCTTGGACAGGGGGACACCGGGGAGCTGTTTTTT
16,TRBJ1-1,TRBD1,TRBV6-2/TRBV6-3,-,CASSLLEGQGNTEAFF,TGTGCCAGCAGTCTCCTCGAGGGACAGGGTAACACTGAAGCTTTCTTT
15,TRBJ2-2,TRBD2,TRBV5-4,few,CASKPSGGFTGELFF,TGTGCCAGCAAACCCAGCGGGGGGTTTACCGGGGAGCTGTTTTTT
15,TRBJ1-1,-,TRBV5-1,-,CASSPDRGQHTEAFF,TGCGCCAGCAGCCCTGATCGAGGGCAGCACACTGAAGCTTTCTTT
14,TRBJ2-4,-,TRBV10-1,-,CASSEGPGENIQYF,TGCGCCAGCAGTGAAGGCCCGGGGGAGAACATTCAGTACTTC
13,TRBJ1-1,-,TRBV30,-,CAWSVHSGAEAFF,TGTGCCTGGAGTGTCCACTCAGGGGCTGAAGCTTTCTTT
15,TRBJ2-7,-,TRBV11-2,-,CASSLVWGETYEQYF,TGTGCCAGCAGCTTAGTATGGGGGGAGACCTACGAGCAGTACTTC
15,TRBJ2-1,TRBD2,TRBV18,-,CASSLAGGSYNEQFF,TGTGCCAGCTCGCTAGCGGGAGGATCCTACAATGAGCAGTTCTTC
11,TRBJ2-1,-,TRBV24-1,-,CATSGETRQFF,TGTGCCACCAGTGGGGAGACCCGGCAGTTCTTC
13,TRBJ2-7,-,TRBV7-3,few,CASSLSASYEQYF,TGTGCCAGCAGCTTATCGGCTAGCTACGAGCAGTACTTC
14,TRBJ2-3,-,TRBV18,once,CASSYSGSTDTQYF,TGTGCCAGCTCCTACAGCGGGAGCACAGATACGCAGTATTTT
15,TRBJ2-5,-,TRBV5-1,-,CASSLRQADGSVQYF,TGCGCCAGCAGCTTGCGACAGGCGGATGGTAGTGTCCAGTACTTC
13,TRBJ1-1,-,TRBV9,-,CASSVRGATEAFF,TGTGCCAGCAGCGTACGGGGGGCAACTGAAGCTTTCTTT